The T cell receptor (beta chain) described here comes from a study of blood T cell repertoires in COVID-19. Study information: The study drew acute and convalescent COVID-19 samples from the United States, Italy and Spain. T cells, B-cell-depleted T cells, or PBMCs provided the cDNA or gDNA that served as material.

The V gene end was trimmed by 0 bases and the J gene end by 4 bases; junction bases not matched to a gene: 12. The CDR3 spans 18 residues. In germline, CDR1 is SGHAT, CDR2 FQNNGV. The authors' processing: How many nucleated cells were present was estimated from reference gene primer amplification. Sequenced by immunoSEQ multiplex PCR; TCRdb stores in-frame clones only, minus some. V and J calls and clone size are those listed in that table; D and trimming were worked out from the DNA. The sample includes about 400,000 clones, just over 85% of them seen just once. This clone was seen once. The sequencing input was peripheral blood. The clonotype comes from a woman aged 25 to 39 with active or convalescent COVID-19. The rearrangement uses TRBV11-2 and TRBJ2-3; 8 bases are shared with TRBD2. CDR3 sequence reads: CASSLDRASGGRADTQYF. CDR3 DNA: TGTGCCAGCAGCTTAGATCGGGCCAGCGGGGGTCGGGCAGATACGCAGTATTTT.